The clone carrying this T cell receptor (beta chain) has just a few counts. What it recognizes is unknown. The data originate from a study of T cell repertoires in cytomegalovirus infection. Study-wide background: Public signatures in TCR beta pointed to CMV infection and matching HLA type.

TCRdb re-analysed the reads in MiXCR, keeping a single row per CDR3 protein. The table includes roughly 320,000 distinct CDR3 sequences, more than 8% detected once. Overall study results and limits: Dominating the ex vivo response were HLA-C-restricted CMV-specific TCR beta clonotypes.

Trimming stripped 10 bases from V and 1 base from J, with 7 bases between. The CDR3 has 11 residues. The germline V gene has CDR1 MNHEY and CDR2 SVGAGI. The TCR originated in a human donor in good health (CMV status not recorded). Some clones in this sample may be carry-over from other donors' samples. The sequencing sample was made of PBMCs. The rearrangement joins TRBV6-5 to TRBJ1-1, with D hard to call. CDR3 amino acids: CATTRNTEAFF. The CDR3 DNA reads TGTGCCACTACACGGAACACTGAAGCTTTCTTT.